The T cell receptor (beta chain) described here comes from a study of cytomegalovirus exposure and HLA in healthy donors. Nominally healthy donors provided the samples, though records likely missed some immune exposures. To note about this clone: Antigen unknown.

With 5 bases removed from V and 4 bases from J, the gap between germline ends came to 9 bases. CDR3 length equals 13 residues. CDR1 and CDR2 (germline): KGHSH, LQKENI. General study results and limits: A later analysis found most CMV-associated TCR beta chains apparently HLA-restricted. Later analysis reportedly placed an Asian-associated ancestry cluster below the approximately 680-donor mean in N-insertions.

A multiplex PCR was run with 60 Vbeta primers and 13 Jbeta primers. Assay: immunoSEQ multiplex PCR; the TCRdb copy retains only in-frame clones and omits some. The sample has under 200,000 clones, roughly 80% seen once. The clonotype comes from a female donor in good health and CMV-seronegative. V usage is TRBV18 and J usage is TRBJ2-1; D unresolved. The sequencing sample was made of PBMCs. The CDR3 DNA reads as TGTGCCAGCTCAACACAGCCTTACAATGAGCAGTTCTTC. Translation gives CASSTQPYNEQFF.